This T cell receptor beta chain was captured by sequencing in a study of molecular identifiers for immune sequencing clone quantification. The length of the CDR3 is 15 residues. V was cut by 2 bases and J by 10 bases, with 21 bases left in between. The germline V gene has CDR1 SGHDT and CDR2 YYEEEE. Study-level findings and limits: In naive cells, clones above 20 RNA copies held under 1% of molecules, whereas in effector cells they held over 98%.

The table lists this clonotype with many counts. Its target is not known. TCRdb ran MiXCR on the PCR reads and lists one entry per CDR3 protein. The sample records 97,000 or so distinct CDR3 sequences, approximately 24% being singletons. Sequencing was done on a sample of naive CD8+ T cells from blood, with Jurkat cell RNA spiked in. The subset here: FACS-sorted CD8+CD4-CCR7+CD45RA+ naive T cells. The receptor comes from a human donor in good health. Some libraries in this study had Jurkat cell RNA spiked in. The rearrangement uses TRBV5-6 and TRBJ1-1, with D maybe TRBD1 (5 bases). In DNA, the CDR3 is TGTGCCAGCAGCTTTTATAGGGGAAGGTCGGTCTCAGCTTTCTTT. It yields the protein CASSFYRGRSVSAFF.